This T cell receptor (beta chain) was observed in a study of control samples from healthy donors and cancer patients. Remarks on this clone: The sample has other DNA sequences that encode this CDR3 too.

Some clones are missing from TCRdb's copy, which holds only in-frame ones; the method was immunoSEQ multiplex PCR. The sample has 85,000 to 110,000 clones, about 89% seen once. The germline V and J ends were trimmed by 0 bases and 3 bases, with 6 bases remaining between them. The germline CDR1 and CDR2 sequences are MGHDK and SYGVNS. This CDR3 comprises 14 residues. This chain links TRBV25-1 with TRBJ1-5, with D hard to call. The sequence was collected from a man in his fifties or sixties with lung cancer. The sequencing input was PBMCs. The CDR3 DNA follows: TGTGCCAGCAGTGAATATAGCCTCAATCAGCCCCAGCATTTT. It translates to CASSEYSLNQPQHF.